The 16 T cell receptor beta chains reported below all come from one sample, sequenced in a study of blood T cells in healthy people across ages. Then a second PCR, running roughly 7 to 11 cycles, was carried out with a sample-barcoded 5' primer and a J-beta primer mix. A single record per CDR3 protein comes from TCRdb applying MiXCR to the 5' RACE reads. This table has roughly 1.4 million distinct CDR3 sequences, approximately 60% appearing once. Sequences were obtained from blood. Source of these receptors: a man between 18 and 29 years old in good health.

Points on this clonotype: Germline and junction disagree at one end, which may indicate a read error. V gene TRBV20-1 combines with J gene TRBJ2-3; perhaps TRBD1 as D (6 bases). In germline, CDR1 is DFQATT, CDR2 SNEGSKA (reference sequence). This CDR3 has 15 residues. The CDR3 region is CRATRGTDSTDTQYF. The CDR3 DNA reads TGCAGGGCTACTAGGGGGACGGATAGCACAGATACGCAGTATTTT.

The chain joins TRBV2 to TRBJ2-4, with unresolved D. The J call may be faulty, since TRBJ2-7 better matches the DNA end. Germline CDR1 SNHLY, CDR2 FYNNEI. The CDR3 contains 12 residues. The DNA for the CDR3 is TGTGCCAGCAATGTGGGGACCTACGAGCAGTACTTC. Its protein is CASNVGTYEQYF.

The chain has TRBV6-2 or TRBV6-3 and TRBJ2-7; D is unclear. The CDR3 is 14 amino acids. V was trimmed by 6 bases and J by 7 bases, leaving 19 bases between them. Germline-derived CDR1 and CDR2 are MNHEY and SVGEGT. The CDR3 sequence: CASSQRTDYNEQYF. Written as DNA, the CDR3 is TGTGCCAGCAGCCAACGGACGGATTACAATGAGCAGTACTTC.

V is TRBV27 and J is TRBJ2-3; D uncertain. From germline, CDR1 is MNHEY and CDR2 SMNVEV (reference sequence). Between the trimmed V and J ends, which lost 6 bases and 5 bases, there was a span of 21 bases. CDR3 length equals 16 residues. The CDR3 loop reads CASSRGWVEDGDTQYF. DNA for the CDR3: TGTGCCAGCAGCCGTGGATGGGTAGAGGATGGAGATACGCAGTATTTT.

V gene TRBV5-1 combines with J gene TRBJ1-1; perhaps TRBD1 as D (6 bases). The CDR3 runs to 17 residues. Trimming removed 3 bases at V and 1 base at J, with 19 bases between. Germline V gene data show CDR1 as SGHRS and CDR2 as YFSETQ. CDR3 coding DNA: TGCGCCAGCAGCTCCCCGGGACACCCTCAAGCGAACACTGAAGCTTTCTTT. Protein product: CASSSPGHPQANTEAFF.

The J gene is TRBJ2-2, the V gene TRBV7-8; possibly TRBD2 for D (6 bases). In germline, CDR1 is SGHVS, CDR2 FQNEAQ. The CDR3 sequence is 13 residues long. Trimming took 11 bases from V and 0 from J, leaving 10 bases between them. This CDR3 reads CASGRANTGELFF. As DNA, the CDR3 is TGTGCCTCCGGGAGAGCGAACACCGGGGAGCTGTTTTTT. The full variable domain, completed using reference TRBV7-8 and TRBJ2-2, is GAGVSQSPRYKVAKRGQDVALRCDPISGHVSLFWYQQALGQGPEFLTYFQNEAQLDKSGLPSDRFFAERPEGSVSTLKIQRTQQEDSAVYLCASGRANTGELFFGEGSRLTVL.

The chain carries TRBV6-1 and TRBJ2-3; 7 nucleotides line up with TRBD1. The CDR3 has 12 amino acids. The V gene's germline CDR1 is MNHNS and CDR2 SASEGT. V shed 10 bases, J shed 3 bases, and the junction held 4 bases outside the gene matches. CDR3 region: CAKRDSTDTQYF. The CDR3 DNA is TGTGCCAAACGGGACAGTACAGATACGCAGTATTTT.

The CDR3 DNA follows: TGTGCCAGCAGCCCCCAAACAGGGATAACCACAGATACGCAGTATTTT. Translated: CASSPQTGITTDTQYF. This rearrangement joins TRBV7-2 to TRBJ2-3; TRBD1 is a possible D gene (6 bases). The CDR3 is made up of 16 amino acids. In germline, CDR1 is SGHTA, CDR2 FQGNSA. Trimming shortened V by 5 bases and J by 2 bases, and 17 bases separated the two germline ends.

Only a few counts were recorded for this clonotype. J is TRBJ2-1 and V is TRBV20-1; TRBD2 matches at 13 bases. The CDR3 runs 16 residues. Trimming removed 2 bases from V and 2 bases from J; junction bases left unmatched: 3. Per germline, CDR1 DFQATT and CDR2 SNEGSKA (reference sequence). CDR3 sequence (DNA): TGCAGTGCTAGAACCGGACTAGCGGGAGCCTACAATGAGCAGTTCTTC. It codes for CSARTGLAGAYNEQFF.

This clonotype has more than one count but fewer than ten. The DNA for the CDR3 is TGTGCCAGCAGCTTAGGAGCGTCAGCGGGGCAAGAGACCCAGTACTTC. Its translation: CASSLGASAGQETQYF. The V call is TRBV7-9, the J call TRBJ2-5; 7 bases fit TRBD2. The trim removed 1 base at V and 2 bases at J, leaving 7 bases unmatched. Germline values: CDR1 SEHNR, CDR2 FQNEAQ (reference sequence). The CDR3 is 16 amino acids.

The CDR3: CASSQAGLGSSYNEQFF. The CDR3 bases are TGCGCCAGCAGCCAAGCGGGGCTGGGGAGCTCCTACAATGAGCAGTTCTTC. The chain uses TRBV4-3 and TRBJ2-1; D might be TRBD1 or TRBD2, each matching 5 bases. From germline, CDR1 is LGHNA and CDR2 YSLEER. Trimming cost V 1 base and J 0 bases, with 13 bases left between them. The CDR3 has 17 residues.

There are a few counts of this clonotype. The genes are TRBV29-1 and TRBJ2-3, with D uncertain. Germline CDR1 is SQVTM and CDR2 is ANQGSEA. This CDR3 has 14 residues. V gave up 3 bases and J gave up 2 bases, with 12 bases separating them. CDR3 protein: CSVDPEPSTDTQYF. The CDR3, as DNA: TGCAGCGTTGACCCGGAGCCCTCCACAGATACGCAGTATTTT.

The chain joins TRBV9 to TRBJ1-2; D unresolved. Trimming removed 4 bases at V and 12 bases at J, with 19 bases between. CDR3 size: 13 residues. CDR1 and CDR2 (germline): SGDLS, YYNGEE. The CDR3 DNA follows: TGTGCCAGCAGCCCAACCTTGAATGGCTACGACACCTTC. Amino acid sequence: CASSPTLNGYDTF.

This clonotype was detected a few times. The chain has TRBV6-2 or TRBV6-3 and TRBJ2-1, with 13 bases identical to TRBD2. The V gene's germline CDR1 is MNHEY and CDR2 SVGEGT. The CDR3 is 15 residues long. With 6 bases clipped from V and 6 bases from J, the junction kept 5 bases outside the gene matches. The CDR3 bases are TGTGCCAGCAGCCTTAGGACTAGCGGGGGCAATGAGCAGTTCTTC. Protein sequence: CASSLRTSGGNEQFF.

This clonotype was recorded a few times. The chain couples TRBV25-1 to TRBJ1-1, with D hard to call. The CDR3 consists of 11 residues. The germline V gene has CDR1 MGHDK and CDR2 SYGVNS. This CDR3 reads CATGFNTEAFF. In DNA, the CDR3 is TGTGCTACCGGGTTTAACACTGAAGCTTTCTTT. The whole variable domain, filled in from reference TRBV25-1 and TRBJ1-1, reads EADIYQTPRYLVIGTGKKITLECSQTMGHDKMYWYQQDPGMELHLIHYSYGVNSTEKGDLSSESTVSRIRTEHFPLTLESARPSHTSQYLCATGFNTEAFFGQGTRLTVV.

This clonotype appeared a few times. The chain joins TRBV15 to TRBJ2-7, with 8 nucleotides matching TRBD1. The CDR3 runs 18 residues. CDR1 and CDR2 from the germline V gene are LNHNV and YYDKDF (reference sequence). V lost 0 bases to trimming and J lost 3 bases; unmatched junction nucleotides: 13. The CDR3 region is CATSREAISRGLVYEQYF. DNA for the CDR3: TGTGCCACCAGCAGAGAAGCGATATCCAGGGGGCTGGTCTACGAGCAGTACTTC.